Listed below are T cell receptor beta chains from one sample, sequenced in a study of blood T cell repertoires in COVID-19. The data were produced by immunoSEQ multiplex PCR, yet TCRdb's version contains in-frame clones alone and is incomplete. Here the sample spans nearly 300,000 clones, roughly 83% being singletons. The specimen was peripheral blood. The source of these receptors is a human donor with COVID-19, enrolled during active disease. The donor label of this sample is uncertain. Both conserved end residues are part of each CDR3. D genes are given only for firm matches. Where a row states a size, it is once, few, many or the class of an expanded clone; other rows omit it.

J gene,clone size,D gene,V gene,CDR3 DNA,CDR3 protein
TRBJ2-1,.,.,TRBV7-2,TGTGCCAGCAGCGGATCCGGGACTGGTAAAATCGTTGAGCAGTTCTTC,CASSGSGTGKIVEQFF
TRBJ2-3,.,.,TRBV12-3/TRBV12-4,TGTGCCAGCAGTTTCCGAGATACGCAGTATTTT,CASSFRDTQYF
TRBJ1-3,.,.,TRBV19,TGTGCCAGTAGTATCGGTGCCTCTGGAAACACCATATATTTT,CASSIGASGNTIYF
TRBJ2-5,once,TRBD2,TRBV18,TGTGCCAGCTCTCGGTCGGGAGGGCAAGAGACCCAGTACTTC,CASSRSGGQETQYF
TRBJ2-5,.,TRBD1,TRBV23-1,TGCGCCAGCAGTCAAGGGACAGGGGAAGAGACCCAGTACTTC,CASSQGTGEETQYF
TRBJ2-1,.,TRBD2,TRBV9,TGTGCCAGCAGCGTAGCTACGACGGGGACTAGGACGGGGGCAGCGGACAATGAGCAGTTCTTC,CASSVATTGTRTGAADNEQFF
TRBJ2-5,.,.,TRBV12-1,TGTGCCAGCAGCTTTTTTATTCTGGAGACCCAGTACTTC,CASSFFILETQYF
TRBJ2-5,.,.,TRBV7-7,TGTGCTAGCAGCTTAGCAACAAAGGGGGAGACCCAGTACTTC,CASSLATKGETQYF
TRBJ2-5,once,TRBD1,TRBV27,TGTGCCAGCAGTTCCCTGGGACAGGGTGGGGAGACCCAGTACTTC,CASSSLGQGGETQYF
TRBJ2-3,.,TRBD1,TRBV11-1,TGTGCCAGCAGCTTGGACAGGGGCGGCACAGATACGCAGTATTTT,CASSLDRGGTDTQYF
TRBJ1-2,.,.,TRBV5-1,TGCGCCAGCAGCTTGCGGACGCTCGAACGGGACACGGGTGGCTACACCTTC,CASSLRTLERDTGGYTF
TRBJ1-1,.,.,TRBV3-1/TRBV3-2,TGTGCCAGCAGCCCTTGGAGGACTGAAGCTTTCTTT,CASSPWRTEAFF
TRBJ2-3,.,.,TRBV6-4,TGTGCCAGCTCACTAGAAGCCGACACAGATACGCAGTATTTT,CASSLEADTDTQYF
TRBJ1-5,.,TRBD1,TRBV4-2,TGTGCCAGCACCAAAGAGGACAGGGAGGATAGTATTTGTAGCAATCAGCCCCAGCATTTT,CASTKEDREDSICSNQPQHF
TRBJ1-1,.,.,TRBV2,TGTGCCAGCAGTGAGGGCAGGGTCACTGAAGCTTTCTTT,CASSEGRVTEAFF
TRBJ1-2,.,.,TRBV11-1,TGTGCCAGCAGCTTAGACCGGAGCTATGGCTACACCTTC,CASSLDRSYGYTF
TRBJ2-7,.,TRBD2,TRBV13,TGTGCCAGCAGACCCGGGGGGAGCTTCGAGCAGTACTTC,CASRPGGSFEQYF
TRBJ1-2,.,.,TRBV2,TGTGCCAGCAGGGAGGTGAACTATGGCTACACCTTC,CASREVNYGYTF
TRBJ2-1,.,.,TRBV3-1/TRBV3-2,TGTGCCAGCAGCCGCTGGGAGGACTACAATGAGCAGTTCTTC,CASSRWEDYNEQFF
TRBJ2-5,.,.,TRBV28,TGTGCCAGCAGTTTATCCACTCAATTGAGAGAGACCCAGTACTTC,CASSLSTQLRETQYF
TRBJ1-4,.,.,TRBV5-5,TGTGCCAGCAGCTTACAGGTCCTGGGGGAAAAACTGTTTTTT,CASSLQVLGEKLFF
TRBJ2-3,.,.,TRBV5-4,TGTGCCAGCAGCGACCTGGGAGCGGCTGACACAGATACGCAGTATTTT,CASSDLGAADTDTQYF
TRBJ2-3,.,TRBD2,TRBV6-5,TGTGCCAGCTCCCCTAGCGGGAGAAGGACAGATACGCAGTATTTT,CASSPSGRRTDTQYF
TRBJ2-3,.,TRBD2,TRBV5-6,TGTGCCAGCAGCTTGTTGCTACGGGGGGGAGATACGCAGTATTTT,CASSLLLRGGDTQYF
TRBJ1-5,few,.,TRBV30,TGTGCCTGGAGTGTTGGGGGCCATCAGCCCCAGCATTTT,CAWSVGGHQPQHF
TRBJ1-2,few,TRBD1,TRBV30,TGTGCCTCGCCCGACGACAGGGGGTTTAAATATGGTGACTACACCTTC,CASPDDRGFKYGDYTF
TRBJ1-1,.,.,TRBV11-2,TGTGCCAGCAGATTAGGGTCAGCTGAAGCTTTCTTT,CASRLGSAEAFF
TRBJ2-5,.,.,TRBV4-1,TGCGCCAGCAGCCCCCCCCGGCGGGAAGAGACCCAGTACTTC,CASSPPRREETQYF
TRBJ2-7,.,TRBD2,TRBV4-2,TGTGCCAGCAGCCAAACTAGCGGGAGAGTTAGGGACGAGCAGTACTTC,CASSQTSGRVRDEQYF
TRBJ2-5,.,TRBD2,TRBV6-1,TGTGCCAGCAGCCTACCACTAGCGGGAGGAGAGACCCAGTACTTC,CASSLPLAGGETQYF
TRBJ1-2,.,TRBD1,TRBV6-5,TGTGCCAGCAAGGGGACAGGGACTGGCTACACCTTC,CASKGTGTGYTF
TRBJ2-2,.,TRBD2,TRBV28,TGTGCCAGCACCATACGGCGGGAGGCCGGGGAGCTGTTTTTT,CASTIRREAGELFF
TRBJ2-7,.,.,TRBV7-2,TGTGCCAGCAGACGCCAACAGGGTACCTACGAGCAGTACTTC,CASRRQQGTYEQYF
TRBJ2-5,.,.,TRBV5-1,TGCGCCAGCAGCTTCAACAGGGTCGTCGAGACCCAGTACTTC,CASSFNRVVETQYF
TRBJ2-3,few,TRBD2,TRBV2,TGTGCCAGCAGTGAACAACTAGCGGGAGGCATAGGTACGCAGTATTTT,CASSEQLAGGIGTQYF
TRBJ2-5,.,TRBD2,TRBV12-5,TGTGCTAGTGGTTTGGTAGCGGGGGAAGAGACCCAGTACTTC,CASGLVAGEETQYF
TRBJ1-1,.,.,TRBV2,TGTGCCAGCAGTCTTAACCTAATCGGAGCTTTCTTT,CASSLNLIGAFF
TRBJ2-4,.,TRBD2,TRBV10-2,TGCGCCAGCGGACTAGCGGGACTCAAAAACATTCAGTACTTC,CASGLAGLKNIQYF
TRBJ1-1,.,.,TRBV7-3,TGTGCCAGCAGCCTCGGTACATCTCAGGGAACTTACACTGAAGCTTTCTTT,CASSLGTSQGTYTEAFF
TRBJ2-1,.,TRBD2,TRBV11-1,TGTGCCAGCAGCTTCGGGACTAGCGGGAGTGAGAAGTTCTTC,CASSFGTSGSEKFF
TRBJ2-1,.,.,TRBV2,TGTGCCTCGCGGGCCTCTTACTACAATGAGCAGTTCTTC,CASRASYYNEQFF
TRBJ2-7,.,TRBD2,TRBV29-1,TGCAGCGTTGGCGCTAGCGGGAGAGGTGAGCAGTACTTC,CSVGASGRGEQYF
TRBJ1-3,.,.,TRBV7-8,TGTGCCAGCAGCTCCGATAGTCCTGGCTCTGGAAACACCATATATTTT,CASSSDSPGSGNTIYF
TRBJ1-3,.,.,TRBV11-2,TGTGCCAGCAGCTTAGGCCTCCCGAGGGGGACCCGAAACACCATATATTTT,CASSLGLPRGTRNTIYF